This T cell receptor beta chain derives from a study of cytomegalovirus exposure and HLA in healthy donors. The ends were cut back, 5 bases at V and 4 bases at J, with 18 bases in the middle. The CDR3 loop spans 16 amino acids. Germline V lookup: CDR1 SEHNR, CDR2 FQNEAQ (reference sequence). The study sampled nominally healthy donors, though unrecorded immune exposures were likely. The primer mix had 60 Vbeta and 13 Jbeta primers. TCRdb keeps only in-frame clones here, not all; method: immunoSEQ multiplex PCR. The data show 130,000 or so clones, around 65% seen once. The chain has TRBV7-9 and TRBJ1-3, with a possible D match to TRBD1 (5 bases). The sequencing sample was made of PBMCs. The sequence was obtained from an older woman in good health and CMV-seronegative. CDR3 amino acids: CASSPRGTLEGNTIYF. The CDR3 nucleotides read TGTGCCAGCAGCCCGCGGGGGACTCTTGAGGGAAACACCATATATTTT.